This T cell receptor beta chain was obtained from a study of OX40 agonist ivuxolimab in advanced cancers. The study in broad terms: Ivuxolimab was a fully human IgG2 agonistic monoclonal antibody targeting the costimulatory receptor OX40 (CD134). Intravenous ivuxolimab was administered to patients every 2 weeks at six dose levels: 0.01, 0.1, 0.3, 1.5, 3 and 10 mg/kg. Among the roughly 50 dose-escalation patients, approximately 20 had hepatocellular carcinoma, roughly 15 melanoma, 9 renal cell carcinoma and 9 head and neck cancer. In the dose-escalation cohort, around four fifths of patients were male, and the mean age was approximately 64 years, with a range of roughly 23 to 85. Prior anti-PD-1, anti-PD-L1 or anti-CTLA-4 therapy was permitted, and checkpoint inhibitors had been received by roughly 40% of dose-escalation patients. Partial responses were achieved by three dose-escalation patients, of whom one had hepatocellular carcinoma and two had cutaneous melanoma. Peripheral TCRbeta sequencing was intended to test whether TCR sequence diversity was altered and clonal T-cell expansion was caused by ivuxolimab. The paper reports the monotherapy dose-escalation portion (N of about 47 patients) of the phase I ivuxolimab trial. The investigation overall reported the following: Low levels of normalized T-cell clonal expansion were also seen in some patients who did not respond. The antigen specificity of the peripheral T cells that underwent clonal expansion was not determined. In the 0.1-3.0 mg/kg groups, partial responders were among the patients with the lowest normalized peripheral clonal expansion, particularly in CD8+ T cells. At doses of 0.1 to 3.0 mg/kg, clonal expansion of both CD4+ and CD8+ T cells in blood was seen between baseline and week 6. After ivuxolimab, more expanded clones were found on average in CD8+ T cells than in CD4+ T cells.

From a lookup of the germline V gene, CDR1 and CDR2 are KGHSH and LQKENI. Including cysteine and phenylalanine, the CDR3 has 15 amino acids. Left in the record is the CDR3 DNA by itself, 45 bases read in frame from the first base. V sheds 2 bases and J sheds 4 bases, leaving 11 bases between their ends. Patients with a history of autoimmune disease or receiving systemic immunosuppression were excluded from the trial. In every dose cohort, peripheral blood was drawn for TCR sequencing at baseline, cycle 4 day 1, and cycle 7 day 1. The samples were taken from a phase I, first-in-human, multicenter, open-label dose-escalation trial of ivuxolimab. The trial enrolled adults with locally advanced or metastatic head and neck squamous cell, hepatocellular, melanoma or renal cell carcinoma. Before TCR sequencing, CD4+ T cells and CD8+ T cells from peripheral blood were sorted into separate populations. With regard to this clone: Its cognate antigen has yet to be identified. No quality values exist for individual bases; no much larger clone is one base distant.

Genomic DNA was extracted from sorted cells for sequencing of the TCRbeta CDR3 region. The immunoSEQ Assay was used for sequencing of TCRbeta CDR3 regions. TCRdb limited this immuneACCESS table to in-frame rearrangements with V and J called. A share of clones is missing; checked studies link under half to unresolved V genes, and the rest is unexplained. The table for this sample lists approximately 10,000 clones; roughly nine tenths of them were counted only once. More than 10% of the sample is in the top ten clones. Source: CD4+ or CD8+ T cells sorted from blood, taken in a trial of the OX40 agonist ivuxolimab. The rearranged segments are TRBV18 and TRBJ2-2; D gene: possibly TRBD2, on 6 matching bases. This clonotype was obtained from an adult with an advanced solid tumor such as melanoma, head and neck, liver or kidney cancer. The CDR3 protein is CASSPVGSLTGELFF. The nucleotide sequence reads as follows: TGTGCCAGCTCACCAGTCGGGAGCCTCACCGGGGAGCTGTTTTTT.